This passage covers 31 T cell receptor beta chains from one sample sequenced in a study of cytomegalovirus exposure and HLA in healthy donors. With 60 Vbeta and 13 Jbeta primers, the PCR was carried out. Clones were read by immunoSEQ multiplex PCR, and TCRdb kept only the in-frame ones, dropping some. Of fewer than 200,000 clones listed, roughly 84% are singletons. The sequencing sample was made of PBMCs. Every receptor here comes from a man aged 18 to 30 in good health and CMV-seropositive.

The chain employs TRBV7-2 and TRBJ1-5; 7 bases fit TRBD1. V dropped 1 base and J dropped 5; count of bases not matched to a gene: 5. There are 15 residues in the CDR3. Germline V CDR1 and CDR2: SGHTA, FQGNSA. CDR3 sequence reads: CASSLDGTDYQPQHF. Written as DNA, the CDR3 is TGTGCCAGCAGCTTAGATGGGACAGACTATCAGCCCCAGCATTTT.

The V and J genes are TRBV5-1 and TRBJ1-6; D is uncertain. Trimming removed 2 bases at V and 0 bases at J, with 9 bases between. The CDR3 spans 16 residues. The germline V gene encodes CDR1 SGHRS and CDR2 YFSETQ. The CDR3 coding sequence is TGCGCCAGCAGCTTCAGCCCTAGCTCCTATAATTCACCCCTCCACTTT. This sequence encodes CASSFSPSSYNSPLHF.

The chain employs TRBV5-1 and TRBJ2-3; 9 nucleotides match TRBD2. The junction had 4 bases not matched to a gene; V was cut back by 1 base and J by 4 bases. The CDR3 covers 15 residues. In germline, CDR1 is SGHRS, CDR2 YFSETQ. CDR3 in DNA: TGCGCCAGCAGCTTGCCGCGGGGGGGCGCAGATACGCAGTATTTT. Its protein product is CASSLPRGGADTQYF.

The rearrangement links TRBV11-3 to TRBJ2-1, with D perhaps matching TRBD2 (5 bases). V lost 5 bases and J lost 4, with 12 bases in between. CDR3 length equals 14 residues. CDR1 is SGHNT and CDR2 is YENEEA in the germline V gene. The CDR3 loop reads CASSLDGIYNEQFF. The CDR3 DNA follows: TGTGCCAGCAGCCTGGACGGGATTTACAATGAGCAGTTCTTC.

The chain links TRBV10-3 to TRBJ2-2; 7 bases are a match to TRBD2. Trimming removed 5 bases from V and 3 bases from J; junction bases left unmatched: 3. Per the germline V gene, CDR1 is ENHRY and CDR2 is SYGVKD. The CDR3 is made up of 14 amino acids. CDR3 DNA: TGTGCCATCAGTCGAAGCGGGGACACCGGGGAGCTGTTTTTT. Amino acid sequence: CAISRSGDTGELFF.

This chain joins TRBV5-6 and TRBJ1-1, with D possibly TRBD1 on 6 matching bases. V shed 4 bases and J shed 0 bases, with 13 bases lying between them. CDR3 length: 15 residues. CDR1 SGHDT and CDR2 YYEEEE come from the germline V gene. The CDR3 DNA reads as TGTGCCAGCAGCCAACCGGGACACATGAACACTGAAGCTTTCTTT. This sequence encodes CASSQPGHMNTEAFF. Variable domain in full (rest from reference TRBV5-6 and TRBJ1-1): DAGVTQSPTHLIKTRGQQVTLRCSPKSGHDTVSWYQQALGQGPQFIFQYYEEEERQRGNFPDRFSGHQFPNYSSELNVNALLLGDSALYLCASSQPGHMNTEAFFGQGTRLTVV.

V gene TRBV9 combines with J gene TRBJ2-5; 10 bases match TRBD2. From germline, CDR1 is SGDLS and CDR2 YYNGEE. This CDR3 is 16 amino acids long. Trimming removed 0 bases from V and 5 bases from J; junction bases left unmatched: 7. The CDR3 nucleotides read TGTGCCAGCAGCGTAGGAGTAGCGGGGGGAAAGGAGACCCAGTACTTC. Translated: CASSVGVAGGKETQYF.

J is TRBJ2-7 and V is TRBV5-1; 7 bases are shared with TRBD1. Trimming took 4 bases from V and 2 from J; bases not matched to a gene: 6. This CDR3 spans 14 amino acids. Germline V gene sequence: CDR1 SGHRS, CDR2 YFSETQ. The CDR3: CASSPGQVPYEQYF. The CDR3 DNA follows: TGCGCCAGCAGCCCCGGACAGGTACCCTACGAGCAGTACTTC. The whole variable domain, remainder taken from reference TRBV5-1 and TRBJ2-7, is KAGVTQTPRYLIKTRGQQVTLSCSPISGHRSVSWYQQTPGQGLQFLFEYFSETQRNKGNFPGRFSGRQFSNSRSEMNVSTLELGDSALYLCASSPGQVPYEQYFGPGTRLTVT.

The V gene is TRBV11-2, the J gene TRBJ2-7; D may be TRBD1 (6 bases). CDR3 length: 13 residues. The germline V gene encodes CDR1 SGHAT and CDR2 FQNNGV. Trimming removed 4 bases from V and 2 bases from J, with 9 bases in between. CDR3: CASSSSGAYEQYF. The DNA for the CDR3 is TGTGCCAGCAGCTCGTCAGGGGCCTACGAGCAGTACTTC. Supplemented by reference TRBV11-2 and TRBJ2-7, the full variable domain reads EAGVAQSPRYKIIEKRQSVAFWCNPISGHATLYWYQQILGQGPKLLIQFQNNGVVDDSQLPKDRFSAERLKGVDSTLKIQPAKLEDSAVYLCASSSSGAYEQYFGPGTRLTVT.

V usage is TRBV5-4 and J usage is TRBJ2-2, with D perhaps TRBD1 (6 bases). Germline-derived CDR1 and CDR2 are SGHNT and YYREEE (reference sequence). The CDR3 is made up of 14 amino acids. V lost 3 bases, J lost 4 bases, and 10 bases lay in between. CDR3 residues: CASSYGRGTGELFF. CDR3 DNA sequence: TGTGCCAGCAGCTACGGCAGGGGCACCGGGGAGCTGTTTTTT.

The chain couples TRBV29-1 to TRBJ1-2; 7 nucleotides match TRBD1. Trimming cost V 4 bases and J 5 bases; bases outside gene matches: 7. The germline V gene encodes CDR1 SQVTM and CDR2 ANQGSEA. The CDR3 spans 13 residues. This chain's CDR3 is CSVGETGRYGYTF. CDR3 DNA sequence: TGCAGCGTTGGGGAGACAGGGAGGTATGGCTACACCTTC. Based on the CDR3 plus reference TRBV29-1 and TRBJ1-2, the full variable domain is SAVISQKPSRDICQRGTSLTIQCQVDSQVTMMFWYRQQPGQSLTLIATANQGSEATYESGFVIDKFPISRPNLTFSTLTVSNMSPEDSSIYLCSVGETGRYGYTFGSGTRLTVV.

J is TRBJ2-2 and V is TRBV4-2; D is possibly TRBD1 (5 bases). Germline V gene lookup returns CDR1 LGHNA and CDR2 YNFKEQ. The V end lost 0 bases, the J end lost 5 bases, and 16 bases lay between the germline ends. This CDR3 has 17 amino acids. For the CDR3, the DNA is TGTGCCAGCAGCCAAGACCCAGGGTTAATGGGGACCGGGGAGCTGTTTTTT. This encodes CASSQDPGLMGTGELFF.

V gene TRBV7-5 combines with J gene TRBJ1-5; TRBD1 is taken as the D call from the table, unchecked against the DNA. TRBV7-5 is a documented pseudogene. This CDR3 has 16 residues. The CDR3 DNA follows: TGTGCCAGAAGCCCCAGGACAGTTTTTAGCAATCAGCCCCAGCATTTT. Translated: CARSPRTVFSNQPQHF.

The J gene is TRBJ1-6, the V gene TRBV7-2; the D is unclear. Germline lookup yields CDR1 SGHTA and CDR2 FQGNSA. CDR3 length: 15 residues. The V gene lost 4 bases and the J gene lost 11 bases, with 18 bases spanning the gap. Here the CDR3 DNA reads TGTGCCAGCAGCTCTAAACCGACACCTTACGCACCCCTCCACTTT. It specifies CASSSKPTPYAPLHF.

This sequence joins TRBV7-6 and TRBJ2-3; 10 nucleotides align to TRBD2. The CDR3 has 18 residues. CDR1 is SGHVS, CDR2 FNYEAQ, per germline. V was clipped by 1 base and J by 3 bases; unmatched bases: 10. The CDR3 sequence is CASSLGPPGLANTDTQYF. Here the CDR3 DNA reads TGTGCCAGCAGCTTAGGTCCCCCGGGACTAGCGAATACAGATACGCAGTATTTT.

The chain employs TRBV4-3 and TRBJ1-3, with 8 bases lining up with TRBD1. The CDR3 covers 15 residues. The ends lost 0 bases at V and 4 bases at J; junction bases unmatched: 2. Germline V CDR1 and CDR2: LGHNA, YSLEER. The chain's CDR3 is CASSQDRGLGNTIYF. The CDR3 DNA reads as TGCGCCAGCAGCCAAGACAGGGGGCTAGGAAACACCATATATTTT.

This clone was detected only once. The chain uses TRBV12-5 and TRBJ2-3; D may be TRBD2 (5 bases). The V and J ends lost 7 bases and 2 bases respectively, with 7 bases between them. Germline CDR1 and CDR2: LGHNT and FRNRAP. The CDR3 is 12 residues long. CDR3 bases: TGTGCTAGTGCCGGGGTCACAGATACGCAGTATTTT. It translates to CASAGVTDTQYF.

This chain joins TRBV11-3 and TRBJ1-5, with D perhaps TRBD1 (6 bases). The CDR3 totals 14 residues. The germline CDR1 and CDR2 sequences are SGHNT and YENEEA. V lost 5 bases, J lost 4 bases, and 12 bases lay in between. This CDR3 is CASSPGQLNQPQHF. The CDR3, as DNA: TGTGCCAGCAGCCCAGGACAGCTTAATCAGCCCCAGCATTTT.

V and J are TRBV5-1 and TRBJ2-3; no firm D call. Germline values: CDR1 SGHRS, CDR2 YFSETQ. The V end lost 4 bases, the J end lost 1 base, and 7 bases lay between the germline ends. CDR3 size: 13 residues. The chain's CDR3 is CASSEPGTDTQYF. Here the CDR3 DNA reads TGCGCCAGCAGCGAGCCGGGCACAGATACGCAGTATTTT.

CDR3 nucleotide sequence: TGTGCCAGCAGCTTAGGTCCGGGACAGGGTACCACCGGGGAGCTGTTTTTT. It codes for CASSLGPGQGTTGELFF. This chain joins TRBV11-2 and TRBJ2-2; 9 nucleotides agree with TRBD1. The J segment lost 4 bases and the V segment lost 1 base, leaving 7 bases of the junction unmatched. CDR3 length equals 17 residues. In germline, CDR1 is SGHAT, CDR2 FQNNGV.

The chain employs TRBV18 and TRBJ2-5; 7 bases fit TRBD1. Trimming took 3 bases from V and 0 from J; bases not matched to a gene: 7. Germline-derived CDR1 and CDR2 are KGHSH and LQKENI. This CDR3 contains 16 residues. CDR3: CASSPIWDRNQETQYF. CDR3 sequence (DNA): TGTGCCAGCTCACCGATATGGGACAGAAACCAAGAGACCCAGTACTTC.

This sequence joins TRBV7-6 and TRBJ2-1, with TRBD2 matching over 9 bases. CDR1 is SGHVS, CDR2 FNYEAQ, per germline. The ends lost 3 bases at V and 5 bases at J; junction bases unmatched: 5. The CDR3 has 15 residues. CDR3 bases: TGTGCCAGCAGCTTCCAAGCGGGAGGAAACAATGAGCAGTTCTTC. Protein sequence: CASSFQAGGNNEQFF.

The gene calls are TRBV5-1 and TRBJ1-2; tentatively, D is TRBD1 (6 bases). The CDR3 covers 15 residues. The germline V gene has CDR1 SGHRS and CDR2 YFSETQ. The V end was cut by 3 bases, the J end by 8 bases, with 20 bases between. The DNA for the CDR3 is TGCGCCAGCAGCTGGAGCACAGGGTCTGGTGAAGGCTACACCTTC. Translating it yields CASSWSTGSGEGYTF.

The rearrangement uses TRBV11-2 and TRBJ2-5; D is uncertain. The CDR3 runs to 13 residues. V gave up 0 bases and J gave up 5 bases, with 7 bases separating them. CDR1 is SGHAT, CDR2 FQNNGV, per germline. The CDR3 protein is CASSLDRSETQYF. CDR3 nucleotide sequence: TGTGCCAGCAGCTTAGACAGGTCGGAGACCCAGTACTTC.

The J gene is TRBJ1-1, the V gene TRBV7-9; possibly TRBD1 for D (6 bases). Trimming removed 6 bases at V and 3 bases at J, with 8 bases between. The germline CDR1 and CDR2 sequences are SEHNR and FQNEAQ (reference sequence). The CDR3 is made up of 12 amino acids. CDR3 sequence reads: CASRGADTEAFF. The CDR3 DNA is TGTGCCAGCAGGGGGGCGGACACTGAAGCTTTCTTT. Together with reference TRBV7-9 and TRBJ1-1, the CDR3 gives the full variable domain: DTGVSQNPRHKITKRGQNVTFRCDPISEHNRLYWYRQTLGQGPEFLTYFQNEAQLEKSRLLSDRFSAERPKGSFSTLEIQRTEQGDSAMYLCASRGADTEAFFGQGTRLTVV.

The V call is TRBV27, the J call TRBJ2-2; D is perhaps TRBD1 (5 bases). Germline V gives CDR1 MNHEY, CDR2 SMNVEV (reference sequence). The V end lost 3 bases, the J end lost 0 bases, and 5 bases lay between the germline ends. This CDR3 has 14 residues. CDR3 coding DNA: TGTGCCAGCAGTTTGACAGCGAACACCGGGGAGCTGTTTTTT. Its translation is CASSLTANTGELFF.

This chain connects TRBV9 to TRBJ1-1; D is perhaps TRBD1 (5 bases). V lost 0 bases, J lost 5 bases, and 8 bases lay in between. The CDR3 sequence is 13 residues long. CDR1 and CDR2 (germline): SGDLS, YYNGEE. The CDR3 loop is CASSVEGWTEAFF. CDR3 DNA sequence: TGTGCCAGCAGCGTAGAGGGGTGGACTGAAGCTTTCTTT.

The chain recombines TRBV11-3 with TRBJ2-7; a possible D gene is TRBD1 (5 bases). This CDR3 region has 15 residues. The germline V and J ends were trimmed by 3 bases and 4 bases, with 16 bases remaining between them. CDR1 SGHNT and CDR2 YENEEA come from the germline V gene. This CDR3 is CASSLLGDTGYEQYF. The CDR3 nucleotides read TGTGCCAGCAGCTTGTTAGGGGATACAGGATACGAGCAGTACTTC.

This clone was detected only once. The rearrangement joins TRBV6-5 to TRBJ1-1; D remains ambiguous. Trimming took 0 bases from V and 10 from J, leaving 15 bases between them. From germline, CDR1 is MNHEY and CDR2 SVGAGI. The CDR3 length is 14 residues. The CDR3 is CASSYSKGMRGAFF. The CDR3, as DNA: TGTGCCAGCAGTTACTCGAAGGGTATGCGGGGAGCTTTCTTT.

This chain joins TRBV19 and TRBJ2-7; maybe TRBD2 (5 bases). In germline, CDR1 is LNHDA, CDR2 SQIVND (reference sequence). Trimming took off 6 bases at V and 5 bases at J, with 14 bases between the two ends. The CDR3 runs 13 residues. The CDR3 sequence is CASSEHPRDEQYF. The CDR3 coding sequence is TGTGCCAGTAGCGAACACCCGAGGGACGAGCAGTACTTC.

The chain is built from TRBV27 and TRBJ1-2, with TRBD1 identical over 9 bases. The J segment lost 4 bases and the V segment lost 4 bases, leaving 4 bases of the junction unmatched. Germline V gives CDR1 MNHEY, CDR2 SMNVEV (reference sequence). This CDR3 spans 14 amino acids. The CDR3, as DNA: TGTGCCAGCAGTTCGACAGGGGGTATCTATGGCTACACCTTC. Translating it yields CASSSTGGIYGYTF.